This TCR beta chain was retrieved from a study of blood T cells in healthy people across ages. Findings and limits, study-wide: Observed TCR beta diversity per million T cells went down as age went up. This fall followed a roughly linear course with age. Estimates drawn from one million T cells were deemed to understate diversity.

As to this clonotype: Its antigen is unidentified. Since a much larger clone is just one base distant, this may be a read error.

The CDR3 runs to 12 residues. Germline assignment: CDR1 SGHTA and CDR2 FQGNSA. With a J-beta primer mix and a sample-barcoded 5' primer, a second PCR ran 7 to 11 cycles. Every sample gave at least 2.5 million paired-end reads containing CDR3. TCRdb re-called the 5' RACE reads with MiXCR, one entry per CDR3 protein. The data hold 650,000 or so distinct CDR3 sequences, with more than 45% observed a single time. This TCR derives from an elderly woman in good health. The sample taken for sequencing was blood. The gene calls are TRBV7-2 and TRBJ2-7; D call uncertain. The J call may be mistaken, given a closer DNA end match to TRBJ2-5. The CDR3 region is CANSFYAETQYF. The CDR3 region has the DNA TGTGCCAACAGCTTCTACGCGGAGACCCAGTACTTC.